Here is one T cell receptor beta chain with its context. These data belong to a study of blood T cell repertoires in COVID-19. Study background: Samples representing acute and convalescent COVID-19 were sourced from the United States, Italy and Spain.

As handled by the study authors: Amplifying reference gene primers gave estimates of nucleated cell counts. Profiling relied on immunoSEQ multiplex PCR, and the TCRdb table lists in-frame clones only, not all of them. The V and J calls and the clone size are those of that table, but D and trimming were determined from the DNA. The table lists about 120,000 clones, about 91% of them singletons. V trimming: 4 bases; J trimming: 0 bases; junction bases outside the gene matches: 6. The CDR3 sequence is 15 residues long. Germline loops: CDR1 MNHEY, CDR2 SVGAGI. The sequence derives from a man in his fifties with acute or convalescent COVID-19. The chain uses TRBV6-5 and TRBJ2-7; 7 bases are a match to TRBD2. Sequenced sample: peripheral blood. The CDR3 region is CASSSGGRASYEQYF. The CDR3 coding sequence is TGTGCCAGCAGTTCTGGGGGGAGGGCCTCCTACGAGCAGTACTTC.